The sequence of this T cell receptor (beta chain) was determined in a study of PD-1 blockade in classical Hodgkin lymphoma. Study in general: It was nivolumab at 3 mg/kg, given intravenously every 2 weeks, that patients received. Study-level points and caveats: Reported baseline diversity: healthy donors highest, relapsed/refractory patients lowest.

This clone was detected a few times. Its target is unknown. The data were produced by immunoSEQ multiplex PCR, yet TCRdb's version contains in-frame clones alone and is incomplete. The table has roughly 150,000 clones, about 81% seen once. V lost 4 bases and J 8 bases, leaving 10 bases between the germline ends. The germline V gene encodes CDR1 SGDLS and CDR2 YYNGEE. This CDR3 is 13 amino acids long. After autologous stem cell transplantation all patients relapsed, and prior brentuximab vedotin exposure differed between cohorts. The rearrangement uses TRBV9 and TRBJ1-6; D is unresolved. This sample comprised peripheral blood mononuclear cells (PBMCs), obtained before the second cycle of nivolumab. The TCR comes from a human donor with classical Hodgkin lymphoma. CDR3 bases: TGTGCCAGCAGCCCCGAGGGCGATTCACCCCTCCACTTT. Translation gives CASSPEGDSPLHF. The full variable domain, rest sourced from reference TRBV9 and TRBJ1-6, is DSGVTQTPKHLITATGQRVTLRCSPRSGDLSVYWYQQSLDQGLQFLIQYYNGEERAKGNILERFSAQQFPDLHSELNLSSLELGDSALYFCASSPEGDSPLHFGNGTRLTVT.